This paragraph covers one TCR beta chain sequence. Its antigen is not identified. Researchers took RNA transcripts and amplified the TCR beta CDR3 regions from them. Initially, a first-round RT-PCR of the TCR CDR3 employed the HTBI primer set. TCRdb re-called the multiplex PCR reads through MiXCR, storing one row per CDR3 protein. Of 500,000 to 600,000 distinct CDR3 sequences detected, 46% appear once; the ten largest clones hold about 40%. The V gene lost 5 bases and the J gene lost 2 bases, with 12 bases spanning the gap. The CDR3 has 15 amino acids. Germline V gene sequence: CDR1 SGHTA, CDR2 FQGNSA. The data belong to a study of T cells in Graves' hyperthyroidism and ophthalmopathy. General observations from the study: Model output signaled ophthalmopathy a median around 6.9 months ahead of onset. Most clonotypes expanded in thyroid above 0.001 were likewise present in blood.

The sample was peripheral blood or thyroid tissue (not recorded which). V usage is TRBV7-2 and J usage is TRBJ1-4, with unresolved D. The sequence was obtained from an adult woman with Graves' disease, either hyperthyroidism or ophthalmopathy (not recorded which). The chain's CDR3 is CASSPDILTNEKLFF. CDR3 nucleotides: TGTGCCAGCAGCCCTGACATTCTGACTAATGAAAAACTGTTTTTT.